The rows below give T cell receptor beta chains drawn from one sample of a study of T cells in tuberculosis. The assay was immunoSEQ multiplex PCR, and TCRdb's table has in-frame clones only and misses some. The data contain about 30,000 clones, around 91% of them singletons. Sequencing used PBMCs. These receptors all come from a donor aged 10 to 29 with latent tuberculosis or without tuberculosis infection. Both conserved end residues are part of each CDR3. Fields, in order: V gene, CDR3 protein.

>TRBV5-1
CASSFFSGQNSPLHF
>TRBV6-6
CASSPSVLGGNTIYF
>TRBV7-3
CASSPGLGETQYF
>TRBV29-1
CSVEEQGGVTEAFF
>TRBV29-1
CSVEDRGGRETQYF
>TRBV4-1
CASSQTGAGELFF
>TRBV10-3
CAISDTPPTDNEQFF
>TRBV5-6
CASSLGTSGKETQYF
>TRBV11-3
CASSSSGGGPGDEQFF
>TRBV10-1
CASNSLGANVLTF
>TRBV5-6
CASSLWGQFTDTQYF
>TRBV11-2
CASSPTSYTGELFF
>TRBV29-1
CSFQPGGTDTQYF
>TRBV5-1
CASQSGGVSDQETQYF
>TRBV7-9
CASTLNRDTAYYEQYF
>TRBV6-5
CATSDYSTDTQYF
>TRBV7-9
CASSWRGNTEAFF
>TRBV5-1
CASSLMGPNEQYF
>TRBV7-2
CASSPTGRYGYTF
>TRBV13
CASSHTSGGLQQYF
>TRBV6-5
CASSYSADQPQHF
>TRBV10-2
CASSRTSGITDTQYF
>TRBV18
CASSPNYEQYF
>TRBV21-1
CASSKAVAGWSNQPQHF
>TRBV5-1
CASSSLGTGGSPLHF
>TRBV5-5
CASSLVAGNNSPLHF
>TRBV18
CASSQDRIYGYTF
>TRBV5-8
CASSPGTPLRGWIF
>TRBV29-1
CSGGEVGSGNTIYF
>TRBV7-9
CASSSQGGVYGNTIYF
>TRBV5-1
CASSLSHMTGAADTQYF